One TCR beta chain is described in this entry. No antigen is known for it. Method: immunoSEQ multiplex PCR; TCRdb's copy keeps in-frame clones and lacks some. The profile covers approximately 13,000 clones, with roughly 90% appearing a single time and roughly 18% taken by the ten largest. The CDR3 sequence is 13 residues long. CDR1 is MNHNS, CDR2 SASEGT, per germline. V was cut by 4 bases and J by 3 bases, with 9 bases left in between. Selected pancreatic ductal adenocarcinoma patients had undergone surgery without neoadjuvant therapy. The entry originates in a study of T cells in pancreatic ductal adenocarcinoma. Study-wide results and caveats: The resected pancreatic cancer cohort was biased toward the minority with early-stage disease. Comparisons of tumor and blood clonality may show falsely lower tumor diversity. Mean clonality was around 0.11 in tumors and 0.06 to 0.085 in blood, not significantly different.

The V gene is TRBV6-1, the J gene TRBJ1-1; D gene uncertain. Sequenced: PBMCs. This clonotype originated in a human donor with pancreatic ductal adenocarcinoma. This CDR3 reads CASSAAGDTEAFF. Here the CDR3 DNA reads TGTGCCAGCAGTGCAGCCGGCGACACTGAAGCTTTCTTT.